This passage covers 9 T cell receptor beta chains from one sample sequenced in a study of T-cell reconstitution after alpha-beta-depleted transplantation in children. Unique molecular identifiers were incorporated into the prepared TCRbeta library. TCRdb itself ran the PCR reads through MiXCR, one entry per CDR3 protein. The table includes 450,000 to 550,000 distinct CDR3 sequences, roughly 10% detected once. The material sequenced was PBMCs, mostly from graft donor cells, taken 180 days after TCRalphabeta/CD19-depleted stem cell transplant. The origin of the receptors is a female patient aged 2-9 years who had a stem cell transplant for aplastic anemia, so the T cells may come from the graft donor.

V is TRBV9 and J is TRBJ2-1; no reliable D call. Germline V gene sequence: CDR1 SGDLS, CDR2 YYNGEE. The CDR3 length is 15 residues. Trimming stripped 3 bases from V and 0 bases from J, with 10 bases between. CDR3: CASSGYTASYNEQFF. The CDR3, as DNA: TGTGCCAGCAGCGGCTATACAGCCTCCTACAATGAGCAGTTCTTC.

This clonotype was counted only a few times. V and J are TRBV12-3 or TRBV12-4 and TRBJ2-5, with 7 nucleotides matching TRBD2. CDR3 length equals 15 residues. V was clipped by 5 bases and J by 2 bases; unmatched bases: 8. The CDR3 here is CASSPRGGVQETQYF. CDR3 in DNA: TGTGCCAGCAGTCCGAGGGGAGGGGTGCAAGAGACCCAGTACTTC.

This clonotype was observed a handful of times. The chain employs TRBV4-3 and TRBJ2-5; possible D gene TRBD2, 6 bases. Germline CDR1 reads LGHNA; CDR2 reads YSLEER. Trimming took 0 bases from V and 2 from J, leaving 13 bases between them. CDR3 length equals 16 residues. The CDR3, as DNA: TGCGCCAGCAGCCAAGATTGGCGTCGGGGGCAAGAGACCCAGTACTTC. It is translated as CASSQDWRRGQETQYF.

This chain joins TRBV3-1 and TRBJ1-2; tentative D call: TRBD1 (5 bases). CDR3 size: 14 residues. With 4 bases removed from V and 8 bases from J, the gap between germline ends came to 17 bases. Germline V gene lookup returns CDR1 LGHDT and CDR2 YNNKEL (reference sequence). In nucleotides, the CDR3 is TGTGCCAGCAGCCCCCTCAGGGATCCCGAGGGCTACACCTTC. This codes for CASSPLRDPEGYTF. Full variable domain (remainder filled in from reference TRBV3-1 and TRBJ1-2): DTAVSQTPKYLVTQMGNDKSIKCEQNLGHDTMYWYKQDSKKFLKIMFSYNNKELIINETVPNRFSPKSPDKAHLNLHINSLELGDSAVYFCASSPLRDPEGYTFGSGTRLTVV.

This rearrangement joins TRBV4-3 to TRBJ2-5; 7 nucleotides agree with TRBD2. J lost 3 bases, V lost 1 base, and 5 bases had no gene match. The CDR3 contains 15 residues. Per the germline V gene, CDR1 is LGHNA and CDR2 is YSLEER. The CDR3 here is CASSQGVLAEETQYF. In nucleotides, the CDR3 is TGCGCCAGCAGCCAAGGAGTCCTAGCGGAAGAGACCCAGTACTTC.

The chain uses TRBV5-1 and TRBJ2-7; D might be TRBD1 (5 bases). The CDR3 loop spans 16 amino acids. Per the germline V gene, CDR1 is SGHRS and CDR2 is YFSETQ. V was clipped by 5 bases and J by 0 bases, with 18 bases between them. For the CDR3, the DNA is TGCGCCAGCAGGACCGGGTGGGGCGGCTTCTCCTACGAGCAGTACTTC. Residues: CASRTGWGGFSYEQYF.

This clonotype was counted at least ten times. The gene calls are TRBV18 and TRBJ1-1; D is unclear. In germline, CDR1 is KGHSH, CDR2 LQKENI. V was shortened by 3 bases and J by 4 bases, with 9 bases between the two germline ends. The CDR3 is 13 amino acids. The CDR3 DNA follows: TGTGCCAGCTCACCCGGCCGAGGCACTGAAGCTTTCTTT. Translating gives CASSPGRGTEAFF.

The V call is TRBV5-6, the J call TRBJ2-6; no clear D gene. CDR1 and CDR2 from the germline V gene are SGHDT and YYEEEE. The CDR3 length is 15 residues. Trimming cost V 5 bases and J 3 bases, with 12 bases left between them. The CDR3 loop is CASSPRMGGANVLTF. CDR3 DNA sequence: TGTGCCAGCAGTCCTCGAATGGGTGGGGCCAACGTCCTGACTTTC. The whole variable domain, remainder taken from reference TRBV5-6 and TRBJ2-6, is DAGVTQSPTHLIKTRGQQVTLRCSPKSGHDTVSWYQQALGQGPQFIFQYYEEEERQRGNFPDRFSGHQFPNYSSELNVNALLLGDSALYLCASSPRMGGANVLTFGAGSRLTVL.

The CDR3 sequence is CASSFGGGVPNEQFF. The CDR3 nucleotides read TGTGCCAGCAGCTTCGGCGGGGGCGTCCCCAATGAGCAGTTCTTC. This chain connects TRBV5-4 to TRBJ2-1, with D perhaps TRBD2 (7 bases). The CDR3 runs 15 residues. V was cut by 2 bases and J by 6 bases, with 15 bases left in between. Germline CDR1 and CDR2: SGHNT and YYREEE (reference sequence).